This T cell receptor beta chain was profiled in a study of T cell repertoires in cytomegalovirus infection. TCRdb independently ran MiXCR on the reads; one entry per CDR3 protein. The sample lists roughly 500,000 distinct CDR3 sequences; roughly 42% were seen once. Notes on this clonotype: Its target is not known.

The CDR3 length is 14 residues. With 5 bases clipped from V and 6 bases from J, the junction kept 5 bases outside the gene matches. This chain connects TRBV12-3 or TRBV12-4 to TRBJ1-2; 11 nucleotides agree with TRBD1. The sequenced sample was cultured PBMCs, obtained from culture after CMV antigen stimulation. The sequence derives from a human donor in good health (CMV status not recorded). Some clones in this sample may be carry-over from other donors' samples. The CDR3 protein is CASSPGTGGDGYTF. Written as DNA, the CDR3 is TGTGCCAGCAGTCCTGGGACAGGGGGTGATGGCTACACCTTC.